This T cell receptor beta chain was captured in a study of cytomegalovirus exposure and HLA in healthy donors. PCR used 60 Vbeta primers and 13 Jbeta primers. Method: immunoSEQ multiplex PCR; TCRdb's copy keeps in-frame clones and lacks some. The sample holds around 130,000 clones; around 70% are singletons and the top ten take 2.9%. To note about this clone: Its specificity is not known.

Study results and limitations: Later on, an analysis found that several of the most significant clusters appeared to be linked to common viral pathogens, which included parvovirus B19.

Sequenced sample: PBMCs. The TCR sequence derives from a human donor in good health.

The CDR3 here is CASRSELYGYTF. The CDR3 DNA reads as TGTGCCAGCAGGTCGGAGCTATATGGCTACACCTTC. The rearrangement uses TRBV2 and TRBJ1-2; no reliable D call. Trimming removed 6 bases from V and 5 bases from J, with 10 bases in between. The CDR3 spans 12 residues. From germline, CDR1 is SNHLY and CDR2 FYNNEI.